The entry below describes one TCR beta chain. The data were obtained in a study of control samples from healthy donors and cancer patients. V gave up 6 bases and J gave up 4 bases, with 9 bases separating them. CDR3 length: 12 amino acids. Germline CDR1 and CDR2: SGHTA and FQGNSA. TCRdb's table, derived via immunoSEQ multiplex PCR, lists solely in-frame clones and lacks some. The sample lists tens of thousands of clones; around 81% were seen once. This clonotype originated in a man younger than 40 in good health. This sequence joins TRBV7-2 and TRBJ1-1; perhaps TRBD1 as D (5 bases). Sequenced input: blood. DNA of the CDR3: TGTGCCAGCAGTTGGGACGGCACTGAAGCTTTCTTT. Protein sequence: CASSWDGTEAFF. Full variable domain (missing parts from reference TRBV7-2 and TRBJ1-1): GAGVSQSPSNKVTEKGKDVELRCDPISGHTALYWYRQSLGQGLEFLIYFQGNSAPDKSGLPSDRFSAERTGGSVSTLTIQRTQQEDSAVYLCASSWDGTEAFFGQGTRLTVV.